This passage covers 27 T cell receptor beta chains from one sample sequenced in a study of post-analysis software for immune sequencing data (dated by TCRdb to about 2015). Overall study results and their limits: Patients showed significantly higher frequencies than controls for five TRBV segments, among them TRBV5-6, TRBV5-1 and TRBV20-1.

The library was prepared using PCR. Sequencing relied on an Illumina HiSeq 2500. To reduce PCR and sequencing biases, unique molecular identifiers were built into the TCR beta cDNA libraries. TCRdb reprocessed the public reads (quality trimming at Q25 with fastp, clone calling with MiXCR) and kept in-frame beta chains. Under each unique CDR3 protein, matching rows form one entry showing the most common genes and DNA. This sample comprises approximately 690,000 distinct CDR3 sequences, around 64% of them detected only once. The ten largest make up around 11% of the sample. Their specific antigens are unknown. Sequenced: blood. These receptors originate from a girl aged 2-10 years with multiple sclerosis.

The rearrangement uses TRBV6-5 and TRBJ2-4; no clear D. Germline-derived CDR1 and CDR2 are MNHEY and SVGAGI. CDR3 length: 16 amino acids. The V and J ends lost 2 bases and 0 bases respectively, with 11 bases between them. CDR3: CASSYTPSLAKNIQYF. The CDR3 DNA reads TGTGCCAGCAGTTACACCCCGTCCCTAGCCAAAAACATTCAGTACTTC.

The chain carries TRBV6-2 or TRBV6-3 and TRBJ1-2; D unresolved. V dropped 11 bases and J dropped 0 bases, with 16 bases sitting between them. Germline loops: CDR1 MNHEY, CDR2 SVGEGT. The CDR3 is 14 amino acids. This chain's CDR3 is CAACEAPANYGYTF. DNA for the CDR3: TGTGCCGCGTGCGAGGCGCCAGCTAACTATGGCTACACCTTC.

The chain is built from TRBV5-1 and TRBJ2-5, with 10 bases fitting TRBD1. Gene TRBJ2-7 matches the end of the DNA better, so the J call may be wrong. The CDR3 runs 17 residues. In germline, CDR1 is SGHRS, CDR2 YFSETQ. The CDR3 DNA sequence: TGCGCCAGCAGCTCTGCGATAGGGACAGGGGCGTGGAGCGAGCAGTACTTC. Translation: CASSSAIGTGAWSEQYF.

The gene calls are TRBV6-6 and TRBJ2-1; 9 positions match TRBD1. This CDR3 spans 17 amino acids. After removal of 5 bases from V and 8 bases from J, the junction contained 16 bases not matched to a gene. Germline assignment: CDR1 MNHNY and CDR2 SVGAGI (reference sequence). CDR3 sequence: CASSHQSGQGGWDEQFF. As DNA, the CDR3 is TGTGCCAGCAGTCACCAGTCGGGACAGGGTGGTTGGGATGAGCAGTTCTTC.

The genes are TRBV7-2 and TRBJ2-7; weak D call: TRBD1 (5 bases). Trimming pared 1 base from V and 0 bases from J, leaving 10 bases between. CDR3 length equals 15 residues. Germline CDR1 and CDR2: SGHTA and FQGNSA. In DNA, the CDR3 is TGTGCCAGCAGCTTAGAGTCCCAGGGCTCCTACGAGCAGTACTTC. This sequence encodes CASSLESQGSYEQYF.

The chain couples TRBV7-6 to TRBJ2-3; 10 positions match TRBD1. The CDR3 contains 16 residues. The germline gives CDR1 SGHVS, CDR2 FNYEAQ. V lost 5 bases, J lost 5 bases, and 10 bases stayed unmatched. Written as DNA, the CDR3 is TGTGCCAGCAGCCCCCGAAGGACAGGGGGTTTAGATACGCAGTATTTT. Its protein is CASSPRRTGGLDTQYF.

This clonotype was seen just once. CDR3 sequence: CASSFSQFNQPQHF. CDR3 DNA: TGTGCCAGCAGTTTTTCCCAGTTCAATCAGCCCCAGCATTTT. The chain combines TRBV12-3 or TRBV12-4 with TRBJ1-5; D is ambiguous. Trimming removed 3 bases from V and 3 bases from J, with 9 bases in between. The CDR3 consists of 14 residues.

Here the CDR3 reads CSARNRAFASGRASGGEQFF. The CDR3 DNA is TGCAGTGCTAGAAATCGGGCTTTCGCTAGCGGGAGGGCCAGTGGAGGTGAGCAGTTCTTC. The chain recombines TRBV20-1 with TRBJ2-1, with 12 nucleotides matching TRBD2. CDR3 length: 20 residues. V lost 2 bases to trimming and J lost 9 bases; unmatched junction nucleotides: 23. Germline loops: CDR1 DFQATT, CDR2 SNEGSKA (reference sequence).

This clonotype was found a few times. The V gene is TRBV20-1, the J gene TRBJ2-5, with D hard to call. Germline V lookup: CDR1 DFQATT, CDR2 SNEGSKA (reference sequence). This CDR3 has 16 amino acids. The germline V and J ends were trimmed by 4 bases and 11 bases, with 29 bases remaining between them. In DNA, the CDR3 is TGCAGTGCTACAACCGCTAGTCGCCCGTCCCCCAATGAGCAGTACTTC. Translating it yields CSATTASRPSPNEQYF.

The chain is built from TRBV6-6 and TRBJ2-1; the D gene is possibly TRBD1 (5 bases). From germline, CDR1 is MNHNY and CDR2 SVGAGI (reference sequence). V gave up 0 bases and J gave up 7 bases, with 13 bases separating them. The CDR3 is made up of 15 amino acids. In DNA form, the CDR3 reads TGTGCCAGCAGTTACTCGACCCAAAGGGGAAATGAGCAGTTCTTC. Translated, it gives CASSYSTQRGNEQFF.

The chain's CDR3 is CILWASGSYEQYF. CDR3 DNA: TGCATCCTCTGGGCTAGTGGCTCCTACGAGCAGTACTTC. This rearrangement joins TRBV29-1 to TRBJ2-7; no definite D call. CDR3 length equals 13 residues. Germline CDR1 and CDR2: SQVTM and ANQGSEA.

As for this clonotype: A junction end diverges from the germline sequence, so it may reflect a read error. The chain has TRBV10-3 and TRBJ2-7; D is perhaps TRBD2 (7 bases). The CDR3 extends over 15 amino acids. Germline-derived CDR1 and CDR2 are ENHRY and SYGVKD. CDR3 sequence: CATSEFSQGRDEQYF. In DNA form, the CDR3 reads TGTGCCACCAGTGAGTTCTCCCAGGGGAGGGACGAGCAGTACTTC.

This clonotype has a handful of counts. The chain employs TRBV12-3 or TRBV12-4 and TRBJ2-7; tentatively, D is TRBD1 or TRBD2 (6 bases each). Judging by the DNA end, TRBJ2-5 fits better; the J call may be wrong. CDR3 size: 14 residues. The CDR3 DNA reads TGTGCCAGCAGGGTAGGGGGGCGGTGGGAGACCCAGTACTTC. It specifies CASRVGGRWETQYF.

Here the CDR3 DNA reads TGCAGTGCTAGAGGGACTAGCGGGAGGGCCGAAGAGACCCAGTACTTC. Its protein product is CSARGTSGRAEETQYF. The V and J genes are TRBV20-1 and TRBJ2-5; 15 nucleotides match TRBD2. The CDR3 is 16 amino acids. Germline V gene data show CDR1 as DFQATT and CDR2 as SNEGSKA (reference sequence). The V and J ends lost 1 base and 3 bases, in that order; junction bases with no gene match: 3.

V is TRBV11-2 and J is TRBJ2-3; 13 nucleotides align to TRBD2. CDR3 length: 16 residues. CDR1 is SGHAT, CDR2 FQNNGV, per germline. V was clipped by 5 bases and J by 3 bases; unmatched bases: 5. The CDR3 DNA is TGTGCCAGCAGCCCGCCGACTAGCGGGGGGACAGATACGCAGTATTTT. It is translated as CASSPPTSGGTDTQYF. Full variable domain (outside the CDR3, taken from reference TRBV11-2 and TRBJ2-3): EAGVAQSPRYKIIEKRQSVAFWCNPISGHATLYWYQQILGQGPKLLIQFQNNGVVDDSQLPKDRFSAERLKGVDSTLKIQPAKLEDSAVYLCASSPPTSGGTDTQYFGPGTRLTVL.

The chain has TRBV20-1 and TRBJ2-5; perhaps D is TRBD1 or TRBD2 (5 bases each). The length of the CDR3 is 13 residues. Germline assignment: CDR1 DFQATT and CDR2 SNEGSKA (reference sequence). The V end was cut by 3 bases, the J end by 5 bases, with 13 bases between. CDR3 sequence reads: CSARESGPETQYF. As DNA, the CDR3 is TGCAGTGCTAGGGAGTCGGGGCCGGAGACCCAGTACTTC.

The rearrangement links TRBV7-9 to TRBJ1-4; 9 bases agree with TRBD1. This CDR3 comprises 15 residues. J gave up 5 bases and V 3 bases, and 4 bases lay outside the gene matches. Germline CDR1 and CDR2: SEHNR and FQNEAQ (reference sequence). For the CDR3, the DNA is TGTGCCAGCAGCTTGGGGGACAGGGCCAATGAAAAACTGTTTTTT. As protein: CASSLGDRANEKLFF. Complete variable domain (other parts from reference TRBV7-9 and TRBJ1-4): DTGVSQNPRHKITKRGQNVTFRCDPISEHNRLYWYRQTLGQGPEFLTYFQNEAQLEKSRLLSDRFSAERPKGSFSTLEIQRTEQGDSAMYLCASSLGDRANEKLFFGSGTQLSVL.

The sample holds a few counts of this clonotype. The chain combines TRBV20-1 with TRBJ2-4; 14 bases are a match to TRBD2. The tail of the sequence fits TRBJ2-7 better, so the J call may be wrong. CDR3 length: 13 residues. Germline CDR1 reads DFQATT; CDR2 reads SNEGSKA (reference sequence). CDR3 region: CSAGTSGSYEQYF. Here the CDR3 DNA reads TGCAGTGCAGGGACTAGCGGGAGTTACGAGCAGTACTTC.

The chain combines TRBV2 with TRBJ2-5; TRBD2 might be the D (6 bases). Deletions cut 3 bases from V and 5 bases from J, with 13 bases between. Germline-derived CDR1 and CDR2 are SNHLY and FYNNEI. This CDR3 has 14 amino acids. The CDR3: CASSETGVTETQYF. DNA for the CDR3: TGTGCCAGCAGTGAGACGGGGGTTACGGAGACCCAGTACTTC.

The V call is TRBV6-5, the J call TRBJ2-3; D is perhaps TRBD2 (6 bases). CDR3 length: 15 residues. Germline lookup yields CDR1 MNHEY and CDR2 SVGAGI. Trimming took 2 bases from V and 2 from J, leaving 11 bases between them. CDR3: CASSYRGTYTDTQYF. CDR3 bases: TGTGCCAGCAGTTACAGAGGGACTTACACAGATACGCAGTATTTT.

This clonotype is a singleton in its sample. The V and J genes are TRBV7-2 and TRBJ1-1; D uncertain. The CDR3 sequence is 15 residues long. Trimming cost V 0 bases and J 3 bases, with 11 bases left between them. Germline V gene sequence: CDR1 SGHTA, CDR2 FQGNSA. CDR3 nucleotide sequence: TGTGCCAGCAGCTTAGCGCTAGGAAGGGACACTGAAGCTTTCTTT. It codes for CASSLALGRDTEAFF.

This clonotype was seen a handful of times. The chain links TRBV7-6 to TRBJ1-2; 9 bases are shared with TRBD1. V trimming: 1 base; J trimming: 7 bases; junction bases outside the gene matches: 4. In germline, CDR1 is SGHVS, CDR2 FNYEAQ. CDR3 length: 14 residues. The CDR3, as DNA: TGTGCCAGCAGCTTAGGGACAGGGGAGGGTGGCTACACCTTC. It specifies CASSLGTGEGGYTF.

This sequence joins TRBV5-1 and TRBJ2-3; D possibly corresponds to TRBD2 (5 bases). In germline, CDR1 is SGHRS, CDR2 YFSETQ. V was clipped by 2 bases and J by 0 bases, with 10 bases between them. This CDR3 is built from 15 residues. CDR3 amino acids: CASSLVGLSTDTQYF. In DNA, the CDR3 is TGCGCCAGCAGCTTAGTTGGACTTAGCACAGATACGCAGTATTTT.

This sequence joins TRBV3-1 and TRBJ1-6; a weak D match, TRBD1 (5 bases). Trimming took 5 bases from V and 0 from J, leaving 8 bases between them. The CDR3 consists of 15 residues. Germline loops: CDR1 LGHDT, CDR2 YNNKEL (reference sequence). This CDR3 reads CASSWGSSYNSPLHF. CDR3 nucleotide sequence: TGTGCCAGCAGCTGGGGGAGCTCCTATAATTCACCCCTCCACTTT.

The V and J genes are TRBV20-1 and TRBJ2-3; TRBD2 aligns across 11 bases. This CDR3 comprises 14 residues. Trimming at V came to 6 bases and at J to 2 bases, leaving 4 bases not matched to a gene. Germline CDR1 is DFQATT and CDR2 is SNEGSKA (reference sequence). The CDR3: CSAGTSGYTDTQYF. The CDR3 DNA reads as TGCAGTGCCGGGACTAGCGGCTACACAGATACGCAGTATTTT.

V is TRBV10-2 and J is TRBJ2-7, with a possible D match to TRBD1 (6 bases). The J call may not be correct, given that the DNA end is closer to TRBJ2-5. The CDR3 loop spans 15 amino acids. Looked up from germline, CDR1 is WSHSY and CDR2 is SAAADI. The chain's CDR3 is CASSESPGVQETQYF. CDR3 DNA: TGCGCCAGCAGTGAGTCGCCAGGGGTACAAGAGACCCAGTACTTC.

The table lists this clonotype with a count of one. In DNA form, the CDR3 reads TGCGCCAGCAGCCAACCGGGGGCAACTAATGAAAAACTGTTTTTT. This gives the protein CASSQPGATNEKLFF. This chain joins TRBV4-1 and TRBJ1-4; D is possibly TRBD1 (5 bases). Trimming shortened V by 2 bases and J by 0 bases, and 7 bases separated the two germline ends. Per the germline V gene, CDR1 is MGHRA and CDR2 is YSYEKL. This CDR3 spans 15 amino acids.